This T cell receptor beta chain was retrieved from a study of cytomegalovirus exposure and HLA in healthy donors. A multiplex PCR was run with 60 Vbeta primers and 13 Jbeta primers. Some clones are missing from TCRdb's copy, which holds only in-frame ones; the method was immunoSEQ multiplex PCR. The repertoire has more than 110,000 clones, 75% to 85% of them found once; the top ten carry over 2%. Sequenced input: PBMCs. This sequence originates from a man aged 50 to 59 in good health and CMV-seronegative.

As DNA, the CDR3 is TGTGCCTGGGCACGGTCAGGGGCAGAGACCCAGTACTTC. This codes for CAWARSGAETQYF. This chain joins TRBV30 and TRBJ2-5; tentatively, D is TRBD1 (6 bases). The CDR3 contains 13 residues. CDR1 and CDR2 (germline): GTSNPN, SVGIG (reference sequence). The V end lost 5 bases, the J end lost 4 bases, and 14 bases lay between the germline ends.